The 17 T cell receptor beta chains below all came from one sample that was sequenced in a study of shared clonotypes between healthy human individuals. Profiled with immunoSEQ multiplex PCR; TCRdb holds only in-frame clones, not every one. Seen here are 640,000 or so clones, approximately 79% observed once, and the top ten hold about 2%. Source material: memory CD4+ T cells sorted from blood. Indicated subset: CD45RA-negative fraction. The receptor source for this set is a woman under 40 in good health.

V gene TRBV10-3 combines with J gene TRBJ2-5; 12 bases agree with TRBD1. The CDR3 contains 17 residues. Germline trimming cut 10 bases from V and 3 bases from J; bases unmatched to any gene: 15. CDR1 is ENHRY and CDR2 is SYGVKD in the germline V gene. CDR3 protein: CASRPGTGGDVKETQYF. The CDR3, as DNA: TGTGCCAGCAGACCCGGGACAGGGGGCGATGTAAAAGAGACCCAGTACTTC.

The chain combines TRBV18 with TRBJ1-1; TRBD1 is a possible D gene (5 bases). Germline-derived CDR1 and CDR2 are KGHSH and LQKENI. This CDR3 contains 16 residues. With 0 bases removed from V and 1 base from J, the gap between germline ends came to 12 bases. CDR3 DNA: TGTGCCAGCTCACCACCTCCGAGACAGAAGAACACTGAAGCTTTCTTT. Its protein is CASSPPPRQKNTEAFF.

In its sample, this clone was seen once. Mismatch with germline at one junction end may stem from a read error. This rearrangement joins TRBV7-9 to TRBJ2-1, with 8 positions matching TRBD2. This CDR3 region has 14 residues. Per germline, CDR1 SEHNR and CDR2 FQNEAQ (reference sequence). The CDR3 spells CASSVAGTQGEQFF. The CDR3 nucleotides are TGTGCCAGCAGCGTAGCGGGGACCCAAGGGGAGCAGTTCTTC.

The chain links TRBV2 to TRBJ2-2; unclear D gene. Trimming cost V 4 bases and J 4 bases, with 7 bases left between them. The CDR3 has 13 residues. Germline V gene data show CDR1 as SNHLY and CDR2 as FYNNEI. In nucleotides, the CDR3 is TGTGCCAGCAGTGGATGGCGCACCGGGGAGCTGTTTTTT. Translation gives CASSGWRTGELFF.

This clone has a handful of counts. The V gene is TRBV5-4, the J gene TRBJ2-1, with 10 nucleotides matching TRBD1. The CDR3 loop spans 13 amino acids. Germline V lookup: CDR1 SGHNT, CDR2 YYREEE (reference sequence). The V gene end was trimmed by 4 bases and the J gene end by 9 bases; junction bases not matched to a gene: 4. For the CDR3, the DNA is TGTGCCAGCAGCGGGGACAGGGGACGTGAGCAGTTCTTC. This codes for CASSGDRGREQFF.

This chain joins TRBV5-1 and TRBJ2-2; 12 positions match TRBD2. J lost 6 bases, V lost 3 bases, and 6 bases had no gene match. Germline CDR1 and CDR2: SGHRS and YFSETQ. The length of the CDR3 is 16 residues. The chain's CDR3 is CASSWRLAGEAGELFF. DNA of the CDR3: TGCGCCAGCAGCTGGAGACTAGCGGGAGAGGCCGGGGAGCTGTTTTTT. Full variable domain (outside the CDR3, taken from reference TRBV5-1 and TRBJ2-2): KAGVTQTPRYLIKTRGQQVTLSCSPISGHRSVSWYQQTPGQGLQFLFEYFSETQRNKGNFPGRFSGRQFSNSRSEMNVSTLELGDSALYLCASSWRLAGEAGELFFGEGSRLTVL.

V gene TRBV29-1 combines with J gene TRBJ2-5; 13 bases are shared with TRBD2. The CDR3 is 14 amino acids. J was trimmed by 7 bases and V by 5 bases; bases with no gene match: 7. Per germline, CDR1 SQVTM and CDR2 ANQGSEA. As DNA, the CDR3 is TGCAGCGTTTCCGGACTAGCGGGAGTTGGGACCCAGTACTTC. This encodes CSVSGLAGVGTQYF.

Regarding this clone: Other DNA sequences of this sample code for an identical CDR3. J is TRBJ1-1 and V is TRBV5-1; D is possibly TRBD1 (5 bases). Per the germline V gene, CDR1 is SGHRS and CDR2 is YFSETQ. The V end lost 5 bases, the J end lost 3 bases, and 11 bases lay between the germline ends. The CDR3 is made up of 13 amino acids. The CDR3 region is CASRSQGDTEAFF. In DNA form, the CDR3 reads TGCGCCAGCAGATCTCAGGGAGACACTGAAGCTTTCTTT.

The chain has TRBV4-2 and TRBJ2-1; a possible D gene is TRBD1 (7 bases). CDR1 LGHNA and CDR2 YNFKEQ come from the germline V gene. The CDR3 is made up of 17 amino acids. The ends were cut back, 4 bases at V and 1 base at J, with 17 bases in the middle. CDR3 sequence reads: CASSLKASGGSYNEQFF. CDR3 DNA: TGTGCCAGCAGCCTTAAGGCGTCAGGGGGGTCCTACAATGAGCAGTTCTTC.

CDR3 region: CASSPGVGDEKLFF. In DNA form, the CDR3 reads TGTGCCAGCTCACCCGGTGTAGGGGACGAAAAACTGTTTTTT. This chain connects TRBV18 to TRBJ1-4; D might be TRBD1 (5 bases). Germline CDR1 KGHSH, CDR2 LQKENI. The CDR3 is made up of 14 amino acids. Trimming removed 3 bases from V and 8 bases from J, with 13 bases in between.

This clone was seen once. The rearrangement uses TRBV18 and TRBJ1-3; no clear D. Trimming removed 6 bases from V and 0 bases from J, with 9 bases in between. The CDR3 is made up of 14 amino acids. Germline V gives CDR1 KGHSH, CDR2 LQKENI. The CDR3 sequence: CASSLTDSGNTIYF. CDR3 nucleotides: TGTGCCAGCTCCCTAACAGACTCTGGAAACACCATATATTTT.

The J gene is TRBJ2-1, the V gene TRBV10-3, with 9 bases fitting TRBD2. J was trimmed by 6 bases and V by 8 bases; bases with no gene match: 8. CDR3 length: 14 residues. The germline V gene has CDR1 ENHRY and CDR2 SYGVKD. Here the CDR3 reads CAISEREEGNEQFF. In nucleotides, the CDR3 is TGTGCCATCTCAGAGCGGGAGGAGGGCAATGAGCAGTTCTTC.

The chain couples TRBV12-2 to TRBJ2-7; TRBD2 is taken as the D call from the table, unchecked against the DNA. TRBV12-2 is labeled a pseudogene. The CDR3 runs 15 residues. CDR3 amino acids: CASRFDDSIGYEQYF. In nucleotides, the CDR3 is TGTGCAAGTCGCTTTGACGACTCCATCGGCTACGAGCAGTACTTC.

Written as DNA, the CDR3 is TGTGCCAGCAGCTTATTTCCCTCCGTCGGTGGCTACACCTTC. This codes for CASSLFPSVGGYTF. The rearrangement uses TRBV5-6 and TRBJ1-2; D ambiguous. The germline V and J ends were trimmed by 2 bases and 7 bases, with 15 bases remaining between them. The CDR3 has 14 amino acids. In germline, CDR1 is SGHDT, CDR2 YYEEEE. Looking up the rest from reference TRBV5-6 and TRBJ1-2 gives the full variable domain: DAGVTQSPTHLIKTRGQQVTLRCSPKSGHDTVSWYQQALGQGPQFIFQYYEEEERQRGNFPDRFSGHQFPNYSSELNVNALLLGDSALYLCASSLFPSVGGYTFGSGTRLTVV.

With respect to this clone: At one end, the junction sequence differs from germline, possibly due to a read error. The sample has other DNA sequences that encode this CDR3 too. The gene calls are TRBV5-1 and TRBJ1-5, with D unclear. Germline assignment: CDR1 SGHRS and CDR2 YFSETQ. The length of the CDR3 is 14 residues. CDR3 sequence: CASSLVGGNQPQHF. CDR3 DNA sequence: TGTGCCAGCAGCTTGGTCGGGGGCAATCAGCCCCAGCATTTT. Looking up the rest from reference TRBV5-1 and TRBJ1-5 gives the full variable domain: KAGVTQTPRYLIKTRGQQVTLSCSPISGHRSVSWYQQTPGQGLQFLFEYFSETQRNKGNFPGRFSGRQFSNSRSEMNVSTLELGDSALYLCASSLVGGNQPQHFGDGTRLSIL.

The gene calls are TRBV11-2 and TRBJ2-5; a possible D gene is TRBD2 (7 bases). The ends were cut back, 5 bases at V and 5 bases at J, with 18 bases in the middle. The CDR3 extends over 15 amino acids. The germline V gene has CDR1 SGHAT and CDR2 FQNNGV. For the CDR3, the DNA is TGTGCCAGCAGCGCCGGTGGAGGGGGGGCGGAGACCCAGTACTTC. This encodes CASSAGGGGAETQYF.

V and J are TRBV25-1 and TRBJ2-5, with TRBD2 as a possible D gene (6 bases). Germline V gene data show CDR1 as MGHDK and CDR2 as SYGVNS. The CDR3 runs to 15 residues. The germline V and J ends were trimmed by 0 bases and 3 bases, with 11 bases remaining between them. CDR3 in DNA: TGTGCCAGCAGTGAATATACCGGGAGTGAAGAGACCCAGTACTTC. Translated: CASSEYTGSEETQYF.